This T cell receptor (beta chain) was sequenced during a study of T cells in Graves' hyperthyroidism and ophthalmopathy (dated by TCRdb to the late 2010s). Study-level background: Peripheral blood samples were taken at the time of initial diagnosis, prior to any treatment. Once sampling was done, hyperthyroidism patients were given methimazole at a starting dose of 30 mg daily, whereas ophthalmopathy patients were given high-dose intravenous methylprednisolone. In addition, the study compared T-cell repertoires in thyroid tissue and in blood from a handful of Graves' hyperthyroidism patients. The paper describes TCR Vbeta CDR3 sequencing of 140 or so peripheral blood samples, made up of some 42 ophthalmopathy patients, roughly 75 hyperthyroidism patients and 17 progressor patients. TCR V-J signatures able to tell the groups apart were searched for in a discovery cohort of 95 to 100 patients, of whom 43 had Graves' ophthalmopathy and some 60 had stable Graves' hyperthyroidism. The approximately 100 discovery patients were randomly divided into training and test sets at a 7:3 ratio. Prospective prediction of ophthalmopathy was tested in an independent validation cohort consisting of some 19 hyperthyroidism patients and approximately 16 patients who later progressed to ophthalmopathy.

Study-level results and caveats: Sample size was not statistically predetermined, and investigators were not blinded to group allocation. In validation, the model predicted progression to ophthalmopathy a median of about 5.9 months before onset, with roughly 71% sensitivity and roughly 77% specificity. A model built on a 13 V-J signature distinguished ophthalmopathy from stable hyperthyroidism, reaching around 88% sensitivity and around 81% specificity in cross-validation and 80%/75% in testing. Most expanded thyroid clonotypes (frequency above 0.001) were also detected in blood, suggesting blood repertoires may reflect thyroid immune responses.

Note on this clonotype: The clone's antigen remains unknown. No quality values exist for individual bases; no much larger clone is one base distant.

Stable Graves' hyperthyroidism was defined as the absence of progression to ophthalmopathy over 18 months of follow-up. Hyperthyroidism patients were aged 18 to 65 years and newly diagnosed, with disease duration of less than 2 months. Any patient with an uncontrolled infection, another autoimmune disease, pregnancy or lactation was excluded. Diagnoses were based on clinical symptoms, serum thyroxine and TRAb, thyroid ultrasound and orbital computed tomography. PBMCs were isolated from around 10 ml of fresh peripheral blood by Ficoll-Paque density gradient centrifugation. Trizol reagent was used to extract total RNA, and RNA quality was then checked on an Agilent 2100 Bioanalyzer. TCR beta CDR3 regions were amplified from RNA transcripts. The TCR CDR3 was subjected to a first round of RT-PCR using the HTBI primer set and the Qiagen OneStep RT-PCR kit. A second multiplex PCR round built the libraries, followed by size selection and purification. Paired-end sequencing of the libraries was performed with 100 bp reads on an Illumina HiSeq2000. The original pipeline was this. Raw data were processed with SOAPnuke, discarding reads with adapters, uncalled bases, mean Phred below 15, or no exact constant-primer or identifier match. COPE v1.2.5 was used to merge the high-quality paired reads, and each unique nucleotide sequence was defined as a clonotype. MiTCR v1.1 was used to align the clonotypes against IMGT TRBV, TRBD and TRBJ reference segments. Only V-J combinations with frequency above 0.0001, covering approximately 99% of repertoires, were analysed. A TCS score was defined as the ratio between F50 (clonal expansion) and ExV (chaos), using BLOSUM62-based TCRdist between CDR3 peptides within each V-J. Welch's t-statistics and random forest reduced roughly 530 V-J features to 10 to 15, which were used in a naive Bayes classifier (R e1071). The similarity between thyroid and blood repertoires was quantified using the Morisita-Horn index. TCRdb cleaned the public reads at Q25 with fastp, built clones with MiXCR and kept in-frame beta chains. CDR3 protein duplicates are merged, each entry listing the most common genes and DNA. TCRdb, not the original authors, processed these V and J calls. For this sample there are about 840,000 distinct CDR3 sequences; 38% appear just once. Over 8% of the sample is in the top ten clones.

From the cysteine through the phenylalanine, the CDR3 covers 16 amino acids. The CDR3 DNA has 48 bases and is translated from base 1. V is shortened by 0 bases, J by 8 bases, and the region joining them spans 20 bases. Sequences SGHRS (CDR1) and YFSETQ (CDR2) are obtained from the germline V gene. Sample: blood. The receptor comes from a man younger than 35 with Graves' hyperthyroidism. Recombination connected TRBV5-1 to TRBJ1-2, with the D gene not confidently named. The nucleotides read TGCGCCAGCAGCTTGGCCAGGACGGACTACATCAGAGGCTACACCTTC. It is translated as CASSLARTDYIRGYTF.